Following are 22 T cell receptor beta chains from one sample sequenced in a study of control samples from healthy donors and cancer patients. Profiled with immunoSEQ multiplex PCR; TCRdb holds only in-frame clones, not every one. In the table there are 150,000 or so clones, about 90% of which are singletons. Sample: blood. These receptors all come from a man aged 25 to 40 in good health.

This clone has a handful of counts. The chain employs TRBV6-5 and TRBJ2-3; 8 nucleotides align to TRBD1. The junction had 1 base not matched to a gene; V was cut back by 7 bases and J by 4 bases. The germline gives CDR1 MNHEY, CDR2 SVGAGI. This CDR3 is built from 12 residues. Here the CDR3 DNA reads TGTGCCAGCAAGACAGGGGCAGATACGCAGTATTTT. As protein: CASKTGADTQYF.

The chain is built from TRBV6-6 and TRBJ1-4; D is undetermined. CDR1 is MNHNY and CDR2 is SVGAGI in the germline V gene (reference sequence). The CDR3 is 15 residues long. Deletions cut 0 bases from V and 6 bases from J, with 11 bases between. Here the CDR3 DNA reads TGTGCCAGCAGTTACTCGAATAGGGTTGATGAAAAACTGTTTTTT. Protein: CASSYSNRVDEKLFF.

The rearrangement links TRBV7-9 to TRBJ2-1; D is possibly TRBD1 (5 bases). V was trimmed by 1 base and J by 7 bases, leaving 14 bases between them. CDR1 is SEHNR and CDR2 is FQNEAQ in the germline V gene (reference sequence). The CDR3 is made up of 15 amino acids. The CDR3, as DNA: TGTGCCAGCAGCTTAGGGCGGTACAGGTGGAATGAGCAGTTCTTC. Translation: CASSLGRYRWNEQFF.

The sample holds one count of this clone. V is TRBV11-2 and J is TRBJ2-3; D is ambiguous. The CDR3 sequence is 14 residues long. From germline, CDR1 is SGHAT and CDR2 FQNNGV. Trimming left V 2 bases short and J 7 bases short, with 13 bases between. DNA for the CDR3: TGTGCCAGCAGCTTAATGTCCGACCAAAATACGCAGTATTTT. Protein sequence: CASSLMSDQNTQYF.

The rearrangement links TRBV28 to TRBJ2-2, with D possibly being TRBD2 (5 bases). This CDR3 comprises 13 residues. Germline CDR1 reads MDHEN; CDR2 reads SYDVKM. The germline V and J ends were trimmed by 7 bases and 6 bases, with 12 bases remaining between them. DNA for the CDR3: TGTGCCAGCAACATAGGAGGTCCCGGGGAGCTGTTTTTT. It codes for CASNIGGPGELFF.

The chain has TRBV3-1 (or the pseudogene TRBV3-2) and TRBJ2-4; 7 nucleotides align to TRBD1. With 3 bases clipped from V and 6 bases from J, the junction kept 8 bases outside the gene matches. The CDR3 spans 15 residues. Germline-derived CDR1 and CDR2 are LGHDT and YNNKEL (reference sequence). Written as DNA, the CDR3 is TGTGCCAGCAGCCAGAGACAGGGTGGGGGAAACATTCAGTACTTC. The encoded protein is CASSQRQGGGNIQYF.

This chain joins TRBV3-1 (or the pseudogene TRBV3-2) and TRBJ2-5; weak D call: TRBD2 (6 bases). Trimming left V 0 bases short and J 3 bases short, with 8 bases between. In germline, CDR1 is LGHDT, CDR2 YNNKEL (reference sequence). The CDR3 consists of 14 residues. The CDR3, as DNA: TGTGCCAGCAGCCAAGATGGAGGGAAAGAGACCCAGTACTTC. Its translation is CASSQDGGKETQYF.

V usage is TRBV7-9 and J usage is TRBJ1-4, with 7 bases lining up with TRBD1. J was trimmed by 6 bases and V by 3 bases; bases with no gene match: 4. CDR1 is SEHNR and CDR2 is FQNEAQ in the germline V gene (reference sequence). The CDR3 extends over 14 amino acids. The chain's CDR3 is CASSFGDSHEKLFF. CDR3 nucleotides: TGTGCCAGCAGCTTCGGGGACAGCCATGAAAAACTGTTTTTT.

The chain joins TRBV7-9 to TRBJ1-6, with no clear D. Germline CDR1 reads SEHNR; CDR2 reads FQNEAQ (reference sequence). The CDR3 runs 13 residues. With 5 bases removed from V and 7 bases from J, the gap between germline ends came to 9 bases. CDR3 loop: CASSTKENSPLHF. The CDR3 bases are TGTGCCAGCAGCACAAAAGAGAATTCACCCCTCCACTTT.

Remarks on this clone: Other DNA sequences in the sample encode the same CDR3. This chain joins TRBV5-1 and TRBJ1-1; D gene ambiguous. The germline CDR1 and CDR2 sequences are SGHRS and YFSETQ. Trimming stripped 1 base from V and 1 base from J, with 8 bases between. This CDR3 is built from 14 residues. The DNA for the CDR3 is TGCGCCAGCAGCTTGTTTGGTGAGAACACTGAAGCTTTCTTT. Encoded protein: CASSLFGENTEAFF.

The V and J genes are TRBV5-1 and TRBJ2-2, with 7 bases lining up with TRBD2. CDR1 SGHRS and CDR2 YFSETQ come from the germline V gene. The V and J ends lost 4 bases and 3 bases, in that order; junction bases with no gene match: 6. The CDR3 length is 15 residues. The CDR3 region is CASSPGTTDTGELFF. The CDR3 DNA is TGCGCCAGCAGCCCGGGGACTACCGACACCGGGGAGCTGTTTTTT. Full variable domain (outside the CDR3, taken from reference TRBV5-1 and TRBJ2-2): KAGVTQTPRYLIKTRGQQVTLSCSPISGHRSVSWYQQTPGQGLQFLFEYFSETQRNKGNFPGRFSGRQFSNSRSEMNVSTLELGDSALYLCASSPGTTDTGELFFGEGSRLTVL.

This chain connects TRBV4-2 to TRBJ1-5, with 7 bases that match TRBD1. CDR3 length equals 16 residues. The junction had 10 bases not matched to a gene; V was cut back by 0 bases and J by 8 bases. CDR1 and CDR2 (germline): LGHNA, YNFKEQ. This CDR3 reads CASSQDDRVAIKPQHF. CDR3 sequence (DNA): TGTGCCAGCAGCCAAGATGACAGGGTGGCGATTAAGCCCCAGCATTTT.

The CDR3 here is CSVEDFQGPQEKLFF. The CDR3 DNA is TGCAGCGTTGAAGATTTCCAGGGACCGCAGGAAAAACTGTTTTTT. V and J are TRBV29-1 and TRBJ1-4; the D gene is possibly TRBD1 (5 bases). CDR3 length: 15 amino acids. Germline CDR1 and CDR2: SQVTM and ANQGSEA. With 0 bases removed from V and 8 bases from J, the gap between germline ends came to 16 bases.

The J gene is TRBJ1-3, the V gene TRBV14; D gene unclear. The CDR3 length is 15 residues. Per the germline V gene, CDR1 is SGHDN and CDR2 is FVKESK. The ends were cut back, 2 bases at V and 0 bases at J, with 8 bases in the middle. The CDR3 bases are TGTGCCAGCAGCCAACGGTCCGTCTCTGGAAACACCATATATTTT. Translation: CASSQRSVSGNTIYF.

The chain's CDR3 is CASSVAATGVYGYNEQFF. For the CDR3, the DNA is TGTGCCAGCAGCGTTGCCGCTACGGGAGTGTACGGCTACAATGAGCAGTTCTTC. The chain couples TRBV9 to TRBJ2-1, with D tentatively TRBD2 (6 bases). V shed 2 bases and J shed 3 bases, with 21 bases lying between them. The CDR3 is made up of 18 amino acids. Germline V CDR1 and CDR2: SGDLS, YYNGEE. Complete variable domain (other parts from reference TRBV9 and TRBJ2-1): DSGVTQTPKHLITATGQRVTLRCSPRSGDLSVYWYQQSLDQGLQFLIQYYNGEERAKGNILERFSAQQFPDLHSELNLSSLELGDSALYFCASSVAATGVYGYNEQFFGPGTRLTVL.

V gene TRBV5-1 combines with J gene TRBJ2-2, with D perhaps matching TRBD2 (5 bases). Between the trimmed V and J ends, which lost 2 bases and 6 bases, there was a span of 8 bases. The CDR3 sequence is 13 residues long. The germline V gene has CDR1 SGHRS and CDR2 YFSETQ. The CDR3 nucleotides are TGCGCCAGCAGCTTTCCGGACTCCGGGGAGCTGTTTTTT. Amino acid sequence: CASSFPDSGELFF. The full variable domain, completed using reference TRBV5-1 and TRBJ2-2, is KAGVTQTPRYLIKTRGQQVTLSCSPISGHRSVSWYQQTPGQGLQFLFEYFSETQRNKGNFPGRFSGRQFSNSRSEMNVSTLELGDSALYLCASSFPDSGELFFGEGSRLTVL.

The gene calls are TRBV12-5 and TRBJ2-2; no firm D call. V shed 2 bases and J shed 7 bases, with 2 bases lying between them. Germline CDR1 and CDR2: LGHNT and FRNRAP. The CDR3 extends over 11 amino acids. This CDR3 reads CASGLNGELFF. CDR3 nucleotide sequence: TGTGCTAGTGGTTTGAACGGGGAGCTGTTTTTT.

This clone came up once. V and J are TRBV27 and TRBJ2-1, with D hard to call. CDR3 length: 12 amino acids. Germline V gene lookup returns CDR1 MNHEY and CDR2 SMNVEV (reference sequence). Trimming removed 3 bases at V and 6 bases at J, with 6 bases between. CDR3 residues: CASSFSINEQFF. The CDR3 DNA reads as TGTGCCAGCAGTTTCTCAATCAATGAGCAGTTCTTC.

The V call is TRBV20-1, the J call TRBJ1-2, with unresolved D. The CDR3 runs 11 residues. The germline V gene encodes CDR1 DFQATT and CDR2 SNEGSKA (reference sequence). Trimming shortened V by 7 bases and J by 4 bases, and 10 bases separated the two germline ends. The CDR3 sequence is CSVPRPYGYTF. The CDR3 DNA reads TGCAGTGTTCCTAGGCCCTATGGCTACACCTTC.

V gene TRBV7-6 combines with J gene TRBJ1-5; D is perhaps TRBD1 (6 bases). Between the trimmed V and J ends, which lost 4 bases and 2 bases, there was a span of 12 bases. CDR1 SGHVS and CDR2 FNYEAQ come from the germline V gene. The CDR3 length is 15 residues. CDR3 sequence reads: CASSSRQDRNQPQHF. The CDR3 DNA is TGTGCCAGCAGCTCGCGACAGGACCGCAATCAGCCCCAGCATTTT.

This chain's CDR3 is CASRDSGGLNEQFF. The DNA for the CDR3 is TGTGCCAGCAGAGATAGCGGGGGGCTCAATGAGCAGTTCTTC. This chain links TRBV2 with TRBJ2-1; 10 bases line up with TRBD2. The CDR3 spans 14 residues. With V trimmed by 6 bases and J by 6 bases, 5 bases remained unmatched. Per germline, CDR1 SNHLY and CDR2 FYNNEI.

This chain uses TRBV15 with TRBJ1-3; possibly TRBD1 for D (6 bases). Germline CDR1 LNHNV, CDR2 YYDKDF (reference sequence). Trimming cost V 0 bases and J 4 bases, with 10 bases left between them. This CDR3 spans 15 amino acids. CDR3 loop: CATSRDSGVGNTIYF. CDR3 DNA: TGTGCCACCAGCAGAGATTCAGGGGTAGGAAACACCATATATTTT.